This is a list of T cell receptor beta chains from one sample in a study of low-dose radiotherapy and immunotherapy resistance in tumors. TCRdb redid the calling of the reads with MiXCR, one entry per CDR3 protein. The sample lists tens of thousands of distinct CDR3 sequences, roughly 20% seen once, with 9.5% to 15% in the top ten. This specimen was PBMCs, taken after low-dose radiotherapy plus immunotherapy. The receptors here all came from a female donor with ovarian cancer. Both conserved end residues are part of each CDR3. The D gene is left open where the match is weak. Part of the rows lack a size; the others show once, few, many or a class for expanded clones.

j_call v_call d_call clone_size cdr3_aa cdr3_nt
TRBJ2-7 TRBV27 TRBD1 many CASSLISGVRQGIYEQYF TGTGCCAGCAGTTTAATCAGTGGGGTACGACAGGGGATCTACGAGCAGTACTTC
TRBJ1-6 TRBV28 TRBD1 many CASSPLTGSGSPLHF TGTGCCAGCAGTCCCCTGACAGGGAGTGGTTCACCCCTCCACTTT
TRBJ2-7 TRBV20-1 TRBD2 NA CSARGSGRGWGGGPYEQYF TGCAGTGCTAGGGGATCCGGAAGAGGGTGGGGGGGGGGACCCTACGAGCAGTACTTC
TRBJ2-3 TRBV7-6 NA many CASRPQLADTQYF TGTGCCAGCAGGCCTCAACTTGCAGATACGCAGTATTTT
TRBJ1-1 TRBV20-1 NA few CSARGYMNTEAFF TGCAGTGCTAGGGGTTACATGAACACTGAAGCTTTCTTT
TRBJ2-1 TRBV5-8 NA NA CASSLGHSYNEQFF TGTGCCAGCAGCCTAGGACACTCCTACAATGAGCAGTTCTTC
TRBJ1-1 TRBV7-9 TRBD1 many CASSPRQGSTEAFF TGTGCCAGCAGCCCCCGACAGGGATCCACTGAAGCTTTCTTT
TRBJ2-2 TRBV24-1 NA large CATSDPRQNTGELFF TGTGCCACCAGTGATCCGCGACAGAACACCGGGGAGCTGTTTTTT
TRBJ2-2 TRBV27 NA NA CASSLRLAGTGELFFF NA
TRBJ2-3 TRBV12-3/TRBV12-4 NA many CASSLVGTDTQYF TGTGCCAGCAGCTTAGTAGGGACGGATACGCAGTATTTT
TRBJ2-2 TRBV7-9 NA many CASSLTGPGFGELFF TGTGCCAGCAGCTTGACGGGGCCGGGGTTTGGGGAGCTGTTTTTT
TRBJ2-5 TRBV28 TRBD1 many CASRWTGVETQYF TGTGCCAGCAGATGGACAGGGGTAGAGACCCAGTACTTC
TRBJ2-7 TRBV5-1 TRBD2 NA CASSPTGTSRNEQYF TGCGCCAGCAGCCCTACCGGGACTAGTAGAAACGAGCAGTACTTC
TRBJ2-7 TRBV6-2/TRBV6-3 NA many CASSYRGVSYEQYF TGTGCCAGCAGTTACCGGGGAGTATCCTACGAGCAGTACTTC
TRBJ2-5 TRBV20-1 NA many CSARDASGWKETQYF TGCAGTGCTAGAGACGCAAGCGGGTGGAAGGAGACCCAGTACTTC
TRBJ1-4 TRBV5-3 NA NA CASSPSHFEKLLF TGTGCCAGCAGCCCATCTCATTTCGAAAAACTGCTTTTT
TRBJ2-7 TRBV7-9 TRBD2 many CASSLLTGGEQYF TGTGCCAGCAGCCTCTTGACGGGAGGGGAGCAGTACTTC
TRBJ2-3 TRBV5-1 NA many CASSEAASGDTQYF TGCGCCAGCAGCGAGGCCGCCAGTGGGGATACGCAGTATTTT
TRBJ2-1 TRBV9 TRBD2 many CASSVVLAGGGNEQFF TGTGCCAGCAGCGTAGTCCTAGCGGGGGGTGGGAATGAGCAGTTCTTC
TRBJ2-2 TRBV5-1 NA many CASSYQGRGTGELFF TGCGCCAGCAGCTATCAGGGCCGAGGGACCGGGGAGCTGTTTTTT
TRBJ2-5 TRBV5-1 TRBD2 many CASNPAGLGGSGGETQYF TGCGCCAGCAATCCGGCGGGATTGGGCGGGAGTGGGGGAGAGACCCAGTACTTC
TRBJ1-2 TRBV5-6 TRBD1 many CASSTGTDRARNGYTF TGTGCCAGCAGCACCGGAACAGACAGGGCAAGGAATGGCTACACCTTC
TRBJ2-3 TRBV12-3/TRBV12-4 NA NA CASTVARFTDTQYF TGTGCCAGCACCGTAGCGAGGTTCACAGATACGCAGTATTTT
TRBJ1-5 TRBV4-1 NA many CASSQAGREPQHF TGCGCCAGCAGCCAGGCAGGGCGAGAGCCCCAGCATTTT
TRBJ2-7 TRBV7-2 TRBD2 many CASSTASGYSYEQYF TGTGCCAGCAGCACCGCTAGCGGCTACTCCTACGAGCAGTACTTC
TRBJ2-5 TRBV5-1 NA many CASSLRLEETQYF TGTGCCAGCAGCTTAAGGTTGGAGGAGACCCAGTACTTC
TRBJ2-2 TRBV7-9 NA many CASSLAGPGELFF TGTGCCAGCAGCTTAGCGGGCCCCGGGGAGCTGTTTTTT
TRBJ2-5 TRBV11-2 NA many CASRGRETQYF TGTGCCAGCAGGGGGCGGGAGACCCAGTACTTC
TRBJ1-6 TRBV20-1 NA many CSAPSNAAGSPLHF TGCAGTGCGCCATCTAATGCCGCGGGGTCACCCCTCCACTTT
TRBJ1-1 TRBV12-3/TRBV12-4 NA many CASSSGGFEAFF TGTGCCAGCAGTTCGGGGGGGTTTGAAGCTTTCTTT
TRBJ2-7 TRBV6-2/TRBV6-3 NA many CASSSQTQQYF TGTGCCAGCAGTTCTCAGACTCAGCAGTACTTC
TRBJ2-1 TRBV5-5 NA many CASSSALTAGEQFF TGTGCCAGCAGCTCCGCCCTGACAGCGGGTGAGCAGTTCTTC
TRBJ1-1 TRBV30 NA few CAWSVGSNTEAFF TGTGCCTGGAGTGTAGGGTCCAACACTGAAGCTTTCTTT
TRBJ1-6 TRBV28 TRBD1 NA CASSWGDRYNSPLHF TGTGCCAGCAGTTGGGGGGACAGATATAATTCACCCCTCCACTTT
TRBJ2-3 TRBV9 TRBD2 many CASSVSGSERNTQYF TGTGCCAGCAGCGTTAGCGGGAGCGAGAGAAATACGCAGTATTTT
TRBJ2-3 TRBV25-1 TRBD2 NA CASSPAGADTQYF TGTGCCAGCAGTCCAGCGGGAGCAGATACGCAGTATTTT
TRBJ2-1 TRBV5-1 TRBD1 NA CASSERGDRVANEQFF TGCGCCAGCAGCGAACGAGGGGACAGGGTGGCGAATGAGCAGTTCTTC
TRBJ1-6 TRBV5-1 TRBD1 many CASSSGQPSSYNSPLHF TGCGCCAGCAGCTCGGGACAGCCGAGCTCCTATAATTCACCCCTCCACTTT
TRBJ2-7 TRBV12-3/TRBV12-4 NA many CASSLQLSYEQYF TGTGCCAGCAGTCTGCAGCTCTCCTACGAGCAGTACTTC
TRBJ2-7 TRBV30 TRBD2 many CAWSFGLAAYEQYF TGTGCCTGGAGTTTCGGACTAGCGGCCTACGAGCAGTACTTC
TRBJ1-4 TRBV6-6 TRBD1 many CASSYRDREKLFF TGTGCCAGCAGTTACAGGGACAGGGAAAAACTGTTTTTT
TRBJ2-7 TRBV10-3 NA NA CAISEGGYEQYF TGTGCCATCAGTGAGGGGGGGTACGAGCAGTACTTC
TRBJ2-1 TRBV20-1 TRBD2 many CSASESSGDNEQFF TGCAGTGCTAGTGAGTCTAGCGGGGACAATGAGCAGTTCTTC
TRBJ2-2 TRBV5-1 NA NA CASRVSTGELFF TGCGCCAGCAGAGTAAGCACCGGGGAGCTGTTTTTT
TRBJ2-2 TRBV4-3 NA many CASSPRTPNTGELFF TGCGCCAGCAGCCCCCGGACACCGAACACCGGGGAGCTGTTTTTT
TRBJ2-7 TRBV30 TRBD2 many CAWSVLGGRFYEQYF TGTGCCTGGAGTGTATTAGGCGGGAGGTTCTACGAGCAGTACTTC
TRBJ2-7 TRBV6-6 TRBD1 NA CASSGGQGNYEQYF TGTGCCAGCAGTGGTGGACAGGGTAACTACGAGCAGTACTTC
TRBJ2-5 TRBV29-1 NA many CSVEVGQGRRETQYF TGCAGCGTTGAAGTGGGGCAGGGTCGAAGGGAGACCCAGTACTTC
TRBJ2-2 TRBV14 NA many CASSRKAQGGTLNTGELFF TGTGCCAGCAGCCGTAAAGCCCAGGGGGGGACACTAAACACCGGGGAGCTGTTTTTT
TRBJ2-6 TRBV7-9 NA many CASSQGLSSGANVLTF TGCGCCAGCAGCCAAGGCCTCTCTTCTGGGGCCAACGTCCTGACTTTC
TRBJ2-7 TRBV23-1 TRBD1 many CASSPRDSSYEQYF TGCGCCAGCAGTCCCCGGGACAGCTCCTACGAGCAGTACTTC
TRBJ2-3 TRBV7-2 TRBD2 many CASSPRLAGGLSTDTQYF TGTGCCAGCAGCCCAAGACTAGCGGGAGGTCTTAGCACAGATACGCAGTATTTT
TRBJ1-2 TRBV28 NA many CASSGNLVDYGYTF TGTGCCAGCAGCGGTAACCTAGTTGACTATGGCTACACCTTC